The rows below give T cell receptor beta chains drawn from one sample of a study of Graves' ophthalmopathy and Graves' hyperthyroidism. Each CDR3 protein gets one entry after TCRdb re-called the multiplex PCR reads with MiXCR. Of hundreds of thousands of distinct CDR3 sequences in the sample, around 45% were seen once. Sequenced input: peripheral blood. These receptors all stem from an adult man with Graves' ophthalmopathy. CDR3s leave out the opening cysteine and the closing phenylalanine or tryptophan. Some rows mark clone size as missing; the rest say once, few, many or name a class of expanded clone.

TRBV29-1,NA,SVHWGYQQY
TRBV24-1,NA,ATSGIGHEQY
TRBV7-8,NA,ACSLGDMASGYT
TRBV20-1,few,SARWAEAF
TRBV5-8,NA,ASSGGGRGTIYEQY
TRBV19,NA,ASSKENTEAF
TRBV6-1,once,ASSEIPGNNSPLH
TRBV7-9,few,ASSPGHHGYT
TRBV10-3,many,AISRQGMETQY
TRBV10-2,NA,ASSQGSGGAYEQY
TRBV6-5,NA,ASSYSAGNQPQH
TRBV12-3/TRBV12-4,few,ASSVDRAWDQPQH
TRBV12-3/TRBV12-4,NA,ASSGQIRETQY
TRBV10-2,once,ASSPRGTSRANVLT
TRBV20-1,few,SARTGYNEKLF
TRBV11-2,NA,ASSLGSGLANQPQH
TRBV15,many,ATSRDRGHTEAF
TRBV20-1,once,SAREVLAHEQY
TRBV10-3,NA,AISESTGLTTYEQY
TRBV7-9,NA,ASSLGLAGNAGELF
TRBV12-3/TRBV12-4,few,ASSLTRTRGYT
TRBV29-1,many,SVAGTSPDPYEQY
TRBV20-1,NA,SARGQMNTEAF
TRBV5-6,few,ASSSVTGPYQETQY
TRBV12-5,NA,ASALGLAGIRETQY
TRBV10-3,NA,ASEMDSLSYEQY
TRBV10-1,few,ASSEPDNSPLH
TRBV12-3/TRBV12-4,NA,ASSPALAGTTQETQY
TRBV7-2,few,ASSQATETQY
TRBV10-3,NA,AISESLAGGTGELF
TRBV20-1,NA,SARDRAGANYGYT
TRBV28,NA,ASSFATGYSYEQY
TRBV7-2,NA,ASSLLGEILYGYT
TRBV20-1,few,SAPGLYNYGYT
TRBV7-2,NA,ASSLATGGAGTEAF
TRBV2,few,ASKGQGSYQETQY
TRBV7-2,NA,ASSWTGTNTGELF
TRBV6-5,NA,ASSLVRGTEAF
TRBV24-1,NA,ATSGGEQPQH
TRBV6-6,NA,ASTMTGTGSEQY
TRBV2,once,ASSFLKESYEQY
TRBV2,NA,ASSDRAGTSGRPEQY
TRBV19,NA,ASSRETALGGEAF
TRBV25-1,many,ASCGQGISPLH
TRBV7-9,few,ASSLTGTGDQGNQPQH
TRBV7-9,NA,ASNPRAEAYEQY
TRBV7-9,many,ASSLGTGAGANVLT
TRBV6-5,NA,ASSYQRGQGAGNTIY
TRBV5-5,NA,ASSLGTSGNSYEQY
TRBV5-1,NA,ASSLEGTAPNYGYT
TRBV25-1,NA,ASSEFSTGGDGYT
TRBV29-1,few,SVRIDRGNTGELF
TRBV20-1,NA,SAVPWAGTEAF
TRBV29-1,NA,SAHSLNRDRGTGELF
TRBV7-6,NA,ASASPRDSPPYEQY
TRBV19,once,ASSIGVGVVCYEQY
TRBV10-1,NA,ASGTGVEQY
TRBV7-9,NA,ASSLGGELGPQY
TRBV3-1,NA,ASSQRAGQETQY